This T cell receptor beta chain originates from a study of T-cell reconstitution after alpha-beta-depleted transplantation in children. This clonotype was counted ten times or more. For TCRbeta, the library was prepared with unique molecular identifiers. Each CDR3 protein is one row after TCRdb ran MiXCR on the PCR reads. The sample has some 490,000 distinct CDR3 sequences, about 12% seen once. This CDR3 is built from 13 residues. Trimming took 3 bases from V and 9 from J; bases not matched to a gene: 5. Germline V gene sequence: CDR1 SGDLS, CDR2 YYNGEE. The rearrangement links TRBV9 to TRBJ2-1; 8 positions match TRBD2. The TCR sequence derives from a human donor who donated a stem cell graft to a child with combined immunodeficiency. This specimen was PBMCs from the stem cell graft donor, taken from the stem cell graft. The CDR3 protein is CASSAGGVGEQFF. Written as DNA, the CDR3 is TGTGCCAGCAGCGCGGGGGGGGTCGGTGAGCAGTTCTTC.